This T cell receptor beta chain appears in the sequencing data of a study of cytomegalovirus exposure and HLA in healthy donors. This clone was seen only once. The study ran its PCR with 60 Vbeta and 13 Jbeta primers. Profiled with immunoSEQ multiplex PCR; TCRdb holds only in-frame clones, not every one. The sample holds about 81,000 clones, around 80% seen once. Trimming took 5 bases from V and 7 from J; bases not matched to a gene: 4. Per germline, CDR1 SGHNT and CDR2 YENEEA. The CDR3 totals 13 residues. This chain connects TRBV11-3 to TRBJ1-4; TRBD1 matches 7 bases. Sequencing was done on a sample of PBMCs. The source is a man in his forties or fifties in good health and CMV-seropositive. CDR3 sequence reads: CASSTGQIEKLFF. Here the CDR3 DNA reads TGTGCCAGCAGCACGGGACAGATTGAAAAACTGTTTTTT. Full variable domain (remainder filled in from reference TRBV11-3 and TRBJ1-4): EAGVVQSPRYKIIEKKQPVAFWCNPISGHNTLYWYLQNLGQGPELLIRYENEEAVDDSQLPKDRFSAERLKGVDSTLKIQPAELGDSAVYLCASSTGQIEKLFFGSGTQLSVL.